Sequencing of this TCR beta chain was carried out in a study of human versus mouse CDR3 diversity and MHC coevolution (dated by TCRdb to the late 2010s). The study in broad terms: The immunoSEQ assay was reported to detect one in 200,000 T cells and to minimize amplification bias from multiplex PCR. As a reference point for TCR selection on multiple MHC II alleles, the study used human naive CD4 T cell repertoires and compared them against human-TCR-locus transgenic mice that have a single MHC II. Valid reads per sample ranged from 0.6 x 10^7 to 1.6 x 10^7 across mouse and human samples. The human cohort was made up of three healthy volunteer blood donors, who at collection were aged 30 to 40, 40 to 50 and 60 to 69, one donor in each range.

General study outcomes and caveats: The lowest clonal inequality scores among all compared groups were observed in most of the three human donors. On average, humans had more CDR3 deletions and insertions than mice, indicating greater exonuclease and TdT activity. Repertoire diversity was not considered directly comparable between humans and mice because human T cells were selected on about 6 MHC II alleles. The largest TCR beta repertoire according to iCHAO1 estimates belonged to humans, at roughly 1.5 million clonotypes, a result attributed likely to selection by multiple MHC II molecules.

On this clone: Which antigen it targets is not known. Base qualities are not provided; no much larger clone lies one nucleotide away.

Fluorescence-activated cell sorting was used to pull naive CD4 T cells, meaning cells that were CD45RO-negative and CD62L-positive, out of the PBMCs. Around 50 ml of fresh peripheral blood was collected from each donor, and PBMCs were isolated by Ficoll density centrifugation. Cells were sorted on a FACSAria III instrument, and every sample had a purity above 85%. The V end gives up 6 bases and the J end 2 bases, leaving 8 bases in the junction not matched to a gene. Inclusive of the bounding cysteine and phenylalanine, the CDR3 is 16 residues long. Solely the CDR3 DNA is kept, with 48 bases framed from the first base. CDR1 and CDR2 were assigned from the germline V gene as MNHEY and SVGAGI. The QIAGEN blood and tissue kit was used to extract genomic DNA from sorted cells, and the DNA was quantified on a NanoDrop 1000. TCR alpha and beta chains were deep sequenced and quantified on the immunoSEQ platform using multiplex PCR of genomic DNA. As for the authors' bioinformatics: TCR sequences were annotated using IMGT gene and region definitions. As a stand-in for the preselection repertoire, out-of-frame rearrangements were used and set against in-frame clonotypes. Repertoire size was estimated with the iCHAO1 estimator supplied with the immunoSEQ platform. Clonal inequality was measured with a Gini index on in-frame amino acid clonotypes, based on the Lorenz curve. The intersect function of the R package tcR was used to count shared clonotypes, and the Jaccard index was used to score similarity. The R prcomp function was used without normalization to run principal component analysis of V, J and V-J usage frequencies. TCRdb limited this immuneACCESS table to in-frame rearrangements with V and J called. A share of clones is missing; checked studies link under half to unresolved V genes, and the rest is unexplained. V and J calls and clone size are those listed in that table; D and trimming were worked out from the DNA. The sample yields about 60,000 clones; around 94% were counted once. The ten largest account for 15% to 20% of the sample.

In this chain, TRBV6-5 is recombined with TRBJ1-3, with TRBD1 matching 9 junction bases. The TCR originated in a person aged 55-75 years in good health. Input material: naive CD4+ T cells from blood. This sample's cell subset or site label indicates: CD45RO-negative CD62L-positive naive CD4 T cells. The CDR3 here reads CASSYRGREPGNTIYF. The DNA is as follows: TGTGCCAGCAGCTACAGGGGGCGCGAGCCTGGAAACACCATATATTTT.